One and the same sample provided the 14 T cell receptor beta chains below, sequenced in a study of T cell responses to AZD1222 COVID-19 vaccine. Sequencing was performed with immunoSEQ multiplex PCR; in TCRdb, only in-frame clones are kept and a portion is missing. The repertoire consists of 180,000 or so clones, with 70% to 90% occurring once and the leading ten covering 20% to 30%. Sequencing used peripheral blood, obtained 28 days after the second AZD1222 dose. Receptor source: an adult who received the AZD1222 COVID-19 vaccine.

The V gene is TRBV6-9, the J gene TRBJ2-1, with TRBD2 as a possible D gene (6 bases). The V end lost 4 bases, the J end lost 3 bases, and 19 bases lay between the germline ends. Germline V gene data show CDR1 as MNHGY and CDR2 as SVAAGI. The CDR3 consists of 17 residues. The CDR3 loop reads CASSSHRDFPFYNEQFF. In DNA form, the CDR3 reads TGTGCCAGCAGTTCCCACCGGGACTTTCCCTTCTACAATGAGCAGTTCTTC.

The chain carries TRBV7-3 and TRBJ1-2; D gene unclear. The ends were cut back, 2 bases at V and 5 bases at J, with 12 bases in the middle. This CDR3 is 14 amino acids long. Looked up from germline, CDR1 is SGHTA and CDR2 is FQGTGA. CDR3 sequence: CASSLFGRSYGYTF. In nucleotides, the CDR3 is TGTGCCAGCAGCTTATTTGGGAGGAGTTATGGCTACACCTTC.

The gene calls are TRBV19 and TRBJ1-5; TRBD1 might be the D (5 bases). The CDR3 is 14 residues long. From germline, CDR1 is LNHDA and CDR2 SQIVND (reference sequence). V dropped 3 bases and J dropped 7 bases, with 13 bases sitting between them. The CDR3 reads CASSIVQAGQPQHF. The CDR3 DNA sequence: TGTGCCAGTAGTATTGTTCAGGCAGGGCAGCCCCAGCATTTT. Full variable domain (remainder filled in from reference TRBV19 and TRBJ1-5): DGGITQSPKYLFRKEGQNVTLSCEQNLNHDAMYWYRQDPGQGLRLIYYSQIVNDFQKGDIAEGYSVSREKKESFPLTVTSAQKNPTAFYLCASSIVQAGQPQHFGDGTRLSIL.

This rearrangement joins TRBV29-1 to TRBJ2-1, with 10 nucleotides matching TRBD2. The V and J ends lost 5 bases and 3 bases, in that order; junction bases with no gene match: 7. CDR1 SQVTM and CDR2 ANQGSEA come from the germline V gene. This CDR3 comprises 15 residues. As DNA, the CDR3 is TGCAGCGTTTCCGCGACTAGCGGGTACTACAATGAGCAGTTCTTC. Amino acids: CSVSATSGYYNEQFF.

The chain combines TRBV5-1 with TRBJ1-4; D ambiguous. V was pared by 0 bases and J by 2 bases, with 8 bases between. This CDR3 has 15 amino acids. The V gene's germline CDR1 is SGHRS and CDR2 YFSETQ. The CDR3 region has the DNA TGCGCCAGCAGCTTGGGCCACTCTACTAATGAAAAACTGTTTTTT. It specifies CASSLGHSTNEKLFF.

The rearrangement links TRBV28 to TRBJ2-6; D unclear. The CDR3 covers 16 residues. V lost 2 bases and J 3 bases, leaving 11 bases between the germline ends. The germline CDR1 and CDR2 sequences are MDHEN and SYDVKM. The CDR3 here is CASSLRAPSGANVLTF. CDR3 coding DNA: TGTGCCAGCAGTTTAAGAGCCCCCAGTGGGGCCAACGTCCTGACTTTC.

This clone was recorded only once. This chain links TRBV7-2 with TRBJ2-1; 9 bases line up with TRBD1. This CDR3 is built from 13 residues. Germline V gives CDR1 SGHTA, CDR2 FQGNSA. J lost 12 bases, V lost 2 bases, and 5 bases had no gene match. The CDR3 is CASSLRDRDMQFF. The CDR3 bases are TGTGCCAGCAGCTTAAGGGACAGGGACATGCAGTTCTTC.

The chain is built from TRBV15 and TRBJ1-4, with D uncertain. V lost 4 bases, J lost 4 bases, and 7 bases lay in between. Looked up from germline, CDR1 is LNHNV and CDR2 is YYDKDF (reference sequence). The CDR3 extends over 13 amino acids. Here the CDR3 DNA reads TGTGCCACCAGCATCAAGAGTAATGAAAAACTGTTTTTT. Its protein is CATSIKSNEKLFF.

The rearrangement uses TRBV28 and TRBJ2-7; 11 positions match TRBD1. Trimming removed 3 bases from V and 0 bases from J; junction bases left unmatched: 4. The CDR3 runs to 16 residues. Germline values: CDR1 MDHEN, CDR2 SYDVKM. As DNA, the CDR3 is TGTGCCAGCAGTTTGGGACAGGGGGTAAGCTCCTACGAGCAGTACTTC. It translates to CASSLGQGVSSYEQYF. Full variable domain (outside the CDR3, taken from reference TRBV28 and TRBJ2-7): DVKVTQSSRYLVKRTGEKVFLECVQDMDHENMFWYRQDPGLGLRLIYFSYDVKMKEKGDIPEGYSVSREKKERFSLILESASTNQTSMYLCASSLGQGVSSYEQYFGPGTRLTVT.

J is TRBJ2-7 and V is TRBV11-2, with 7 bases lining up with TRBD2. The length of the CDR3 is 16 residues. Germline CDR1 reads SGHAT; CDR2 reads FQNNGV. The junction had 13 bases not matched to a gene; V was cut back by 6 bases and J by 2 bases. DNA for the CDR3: TGTGCCAGCAGGGATATAGCGGGCCCCGGGGCCTACGAGCAGTACTTC. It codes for CASRDIAGPGAYEQYF.

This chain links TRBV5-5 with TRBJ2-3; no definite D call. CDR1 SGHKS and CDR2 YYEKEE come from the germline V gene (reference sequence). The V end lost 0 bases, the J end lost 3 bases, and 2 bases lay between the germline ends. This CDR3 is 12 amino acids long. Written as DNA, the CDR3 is TGTGCCAGCAGCTTGGAGACAGATACGCAGTATTTT. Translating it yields CASSLETDTQYF.

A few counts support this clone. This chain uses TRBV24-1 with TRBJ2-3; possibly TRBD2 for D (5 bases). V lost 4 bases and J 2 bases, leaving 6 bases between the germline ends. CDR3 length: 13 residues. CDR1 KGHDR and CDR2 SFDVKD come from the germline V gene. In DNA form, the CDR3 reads TGTGCCACCAGTGACGGGAACACAGATACGCAGTATTTT. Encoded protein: CATSDGNTDTQYF.

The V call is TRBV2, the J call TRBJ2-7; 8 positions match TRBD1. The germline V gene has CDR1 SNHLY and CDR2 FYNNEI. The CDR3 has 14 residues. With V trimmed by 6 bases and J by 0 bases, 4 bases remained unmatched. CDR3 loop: CASRPTGGSYEQYF. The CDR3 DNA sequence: TGTGCCAGCAGACCTACAGGGGGCTCCTACGAGCAGTACTTC.

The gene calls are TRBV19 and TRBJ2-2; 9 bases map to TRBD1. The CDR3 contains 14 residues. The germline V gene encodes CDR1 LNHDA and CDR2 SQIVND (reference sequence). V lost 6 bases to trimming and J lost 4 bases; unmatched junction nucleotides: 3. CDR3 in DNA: TGTGCCAGTAGGACAGGGGGGCTCACCGGGGAGCTGTTTTTT. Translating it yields CASRTGGLTGELFF.